The text below deals with one TCR beta chain. The antigen remains unidentified. Sample-barcoded 5' priming and a J-beta primer mix drove a second PCR of 7 to 11 cycles. TCRdb recomputed calls from the 5' RACE reads with MiXCR, one row per CDR3 protein. This sample has hundreds of thousands of distinct CDR3 sequences, with about 51% found just once. Per germline, CDR1 SGHTA and CDR2 FQGTGA. This CDR3 is 17 amino acids long. The sample comes from a study of blood T cells in healthy people across ages. Overall study results and limits: Lack of knowledge of donor CMV status possibly confounded expanded clonotype changes. Estimated diversity that came from one million T cells was considered an underestimate.

The origin of this receptor is an elderly woman in good health. This chain joins TRBV7-3 and TRBJ2-1, with TRBD2 identical over 10 bases. The J call is doubtful: the DNA matches TRBJ2-7 better. Material for sequencing was blood. The CDR3 nucleotides are TGTGCCAGCAGCTCCCGTAGCGGGAGGAGCTCCTACAATGAGCAGTACTTC. Translation: CASSSRSGRSSYNEQYF.